Listed below are T cell receptor beta chains from one sample, sequenced in a study of neurological immune-mediated disorders. Via MiXCR, TCRdb re-called the 5' RACE reads, giving one row per CDR3 protein. Here the sample spans around 64,000 distinct CDR3 sequences, 10% to 15% being singletons. The sequencing input was PBMCs. The receptors here all came from a woman aged 55-69 years with HTLV-1-associated myelopathy (HAM/TSP). Each CDR3 is given with its conserved first and last residue. D genes are given only for firm matches. Size tells how often a clone was seen (once, few, many) or the class of an expanded clone, and some rows leave it out.

clone_size: many; d_call: TRBD1; v_call: TRBV5-1; j_call: TRBJ2-1; cdr3_nt: TGCGCCAGCAGCTTGGCGACAGGGGCCTACAATGAGCAGTTCTTC; cdr3_aa: CASSLATGAYNEQFF
clone_size: many; d_call: -; v_call: TRBV24-1; j_call: TRBJ2-7; cdr3_nt: TGTGCCACCAGAAACAGCGGGTGGACCTACGAGCAGTACTTC; cdr3_aa: CATRNSGWTYEQYF
clone_size: -; d_call: TRBD2; v_call: TRBV7-6; j_call: TRBJ2-5; cdr3_nt: TGTGCCAGAAGCTTTTTGACTGGGTCTAGCGGGAGGTTGGAGACCCAGTACTTC; cdr3_aa: CARSFLTGSSGRLETQYF
clone_size: many; d_call: TRBD1; v_call: TRBV20-1; j_call: TRBJ1-1; cdr3_nt: TGCAGTGCTTCTCAGGGGGCGCAAAGCACTGAAGCTTTCTTT; cdr3_aa: CSASQGAQSTEAFF
clone_size: many; d_call: -; v_call: TRBV29-1; j_call: TRBJ1-1; cdr3_nt: TGCAGCGTCCCCTACAGGACGAACACTGAAGCTTTCTTT; cdr3_aa: CSVPYRTNTEAFF
clone_size: many; d_call: TRBD2; v_call: TRBV20-1; j_call: TRBJ2-1; cdr3_nt: TGCAGTGCCAATACCCCTAGCGGGAGGTACCTCAATGAGCAGTTCTTC; cdr3_aa: CSANTPSGRYLNEQFF
clone_size: many; d_call: TRBD2; v_call: TRBV5-1; j_call: TRBJ2-3; cdr3_nt: TGCGCCAGCCTCAGCACGGGGGGAGATACGCAGTATTTT; cdr3_aa: CASLSTGGDTQYF
clone_size: many; d_call: TRBD1; v_call: TRBV9; j_call: TRBJ2-3; cdr3_nt: TGTGCCAGCAGCGTCAGGACAGGGGGTTTTGGAGATACGCAGTATTTT; cdr3_aa: CASSVRTGGFGDTQYF
clone_size: many; d_call: -; v_call: TRBV12-3/TRBV12-4; j_call: TRBJ2-1; cdr3_nt: TGTGCCAGCAGTACCGGGACTAGGGGGCTCAATGAGCAGTTCTTC; cdr3_aa: CASSTGTRGLNEQFF
clone_size: many; d_call: -; v_call: TRBV3-1; j_call: TRBJ2-6; cdr3_nt: TGTGCCAGCAGCCACACTCCCGGCTGGGGGTCTGGGGCCAACGTCCTGACTTTC; cdr3_aa: CASSHTPGWGSGANVLTF
clone_size: many; d_call: -; v_call: TRBV20-1; j_call: TRBJ2-3; cdr3_nt: TGCAGTGCTAGAGACTTTGGGACCCGGGATATTCTAGATACGCAGTATTTT; cdr3_aa: CSARDFGTRDILDTQYF
clone_size: many; d_call: -; v_call: TRBV29-1; j_call: TRBJ1-1; cdr3_nt: TGCAGCGTTGAACAGGGATCTATAAAGGCTTTCTTT; cdr3_aa: CSVEQGSIKAFF
clone_size: many; d_call: -; v_call: TRBV7-9; j_call: TRBJ2-7; cdr3_nt: TGTGCCAGCAGCCCTTTAGGCACGAGTTATTCCTACGAGCAGTACTTC; cdr3_aa: CASSPLGTSYSYEQYF
clone_size: many; d_call: -; v_call: TRBV10-3; j_call: TRBJ1-6; cdr3_nt: TGTGCCATCAGTGAGTCGATGATGGGCCAGGGCCACTTT; cdr3_aa: CAISESMMGQGHF
clone_size: many; d_call: -; v_call: TRBV20-1; j_call: TRBJ1-5; cdr3_nt: TGCAGTGCTAGACGAAACGCCCAGGGAGGGAGCAATCAGCCCCAGCATTTT; cdr3_aa: CSARRNAQGGSNQPQHF
clone_size: many; d_call: -; v_call: TRBV24-1; j_call: TRBJ2-1; cdr3_nt: TGTGCCACCAGTGATCAGGGTTCTTACAATGAGCAGTTCTTC; cdr3_aa: CATSDQGSYNEQFF
clone_size: -; d_call: -; v_call: TRBV19; j_call: TRBJ1-2; cdr3_nt: TGTGTCAGTAGTGAACAGGGTCGCTATGGCTACACCTTC; cdr3_aa: CVSSEQGRYGYTF
clone_size: -; d_call: -; v_call: TRBV5-1; j_call: TRBJ2-5; cdr3_nt: TGCGCCAGCAGCTTGGAGGCAGGGCTGAAGACCCAGTACTTC; cdr3_aa: CASSLEAGLKTQYF
clone_size: -; d_call: -; v_call: TRBV18; j_call: TRBJ2-2; cdr3_nt: TGTGCCAGCTCACCAAGGCTAGCGTCTACTTCGAACACCGGGGAGCTGTTTTTT; cdr3_aa: CASSPRLASTSNTGELFF
clone_size: many; d_call: -; v_call: TRBV27; j_call: TRBJ1-5; cdr3_nt: TGTGCCAGCAGTTTATGGTCGGGGCCGCGGGCGGGGCAGCCCCAGCATTTT; cdr3_aa: CASSLWSGPRAGQPQHF
clone_size: many; d_call: -; v_call: TRBV29-1; j_call: TRBJ2-7; cdr3_nt: TGCAGCGTTGTCCCCGGGACGCCGACCTACGAGCAGTACTTC; cdr3_aa: CSVVPGTPTYEQYF